The clone carrying this TCR beta chain was seen ten or more times. Antigen unknown. This entry belongs to a study of T cells in Graves' hyperthyroidism and ophthalmopathy. This CDR3 is built from 12 residues. In germline, CDR1 is DFQATT, CDR2 SNEGSKA (reference sequence). Trimming shortened V by 5 bases and J by 2 bases, and 10 bases separated the two germline ends. Amplified regions were TCR beta CDR3 sequences from RNA transcripts. RT-PCR in the first round (using the HTBI primer set) targeted the TCR CDR3. Via MiXCR, TCRdb re-called the multiplex PCR reads, giving one row per CDR3 protein. This repertoire shows hundreds of thousands of distinct CDR3 sequences, around 15% found once; its top ten account for more than 8.5%. General study findings and limits: Ophthalmopathy was identified by the model a median 6.5 months ahead of onset.

Patients were aged 18 to 65, had disease duration under 2 months, and had newly diagnosed hyperthyroidism. Exclusion followed for patients with uncontrolled infection, other autoimmune disease, pregnancy or lactation. Sequenced: blood. This TCR derives from a woman in her late teens or twenties with Graves' hyperthyroidism. J is TRBJ2-7 and V is TRBV20-1; D not certain. CDR3 in amino acids: CSALRPPYEQYF. CDR3 nucleotides: TGCAGTGCTCTCAGGCCCCCCTACGAGCAGTACTTC.